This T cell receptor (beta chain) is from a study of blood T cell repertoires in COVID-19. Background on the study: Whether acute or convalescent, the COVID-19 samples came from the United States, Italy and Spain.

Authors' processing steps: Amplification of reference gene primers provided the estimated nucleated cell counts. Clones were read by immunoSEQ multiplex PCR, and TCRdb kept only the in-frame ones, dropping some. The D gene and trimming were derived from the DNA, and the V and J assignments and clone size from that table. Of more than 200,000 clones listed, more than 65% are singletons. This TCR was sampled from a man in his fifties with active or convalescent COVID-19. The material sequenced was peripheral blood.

This CDR3 reads CASSPGTGVGELFF. The CDR3, as DNA: TGTGCCAGCAGTCCCGGGACAGGGGTAGGGGAGCTGTTTTTT. The J gene is TRBJ2-2, the V gene TRBV6-5, with 10 bases identical to TRBD1. V lost 5 bases and J lost 8; bases outside the gene matches: 5. This CDR3 has 14 residues. Per the germline V gene, CDR1 is MNHEY and CDR2 is SVGAGI.